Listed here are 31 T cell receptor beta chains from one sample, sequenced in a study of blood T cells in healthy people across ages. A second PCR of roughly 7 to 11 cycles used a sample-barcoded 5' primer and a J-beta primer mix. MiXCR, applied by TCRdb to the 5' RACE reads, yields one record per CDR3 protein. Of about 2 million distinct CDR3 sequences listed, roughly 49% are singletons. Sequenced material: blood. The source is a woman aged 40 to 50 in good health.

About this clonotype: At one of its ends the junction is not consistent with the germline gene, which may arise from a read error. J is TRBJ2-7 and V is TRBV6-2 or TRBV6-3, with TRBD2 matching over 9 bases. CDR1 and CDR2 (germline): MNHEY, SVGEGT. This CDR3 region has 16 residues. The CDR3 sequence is CASSFDPSGVSYEQCF. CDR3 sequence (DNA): TGTGCCAGCAGTTTCGACCCTAGCGGGGTATCCTACGAGCAGTGCTTC.

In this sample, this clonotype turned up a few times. The CDR3 sequence is CASSYTVSNYGYTF. The DNA for the CDR3 is TGTGCCAGCAGTTACACGGTTTCTAACTATGGCTACACCTTC. The genes are TRBV6-5 and TRBJ1-2; D remains unclear. V shed 2 bases and J shed 0 bases, with 7 bases lying between them. The V gene's germline CDR1 is MNHEY and CDR2 SVGAGI. The length of the CDR3 is 14 residues.

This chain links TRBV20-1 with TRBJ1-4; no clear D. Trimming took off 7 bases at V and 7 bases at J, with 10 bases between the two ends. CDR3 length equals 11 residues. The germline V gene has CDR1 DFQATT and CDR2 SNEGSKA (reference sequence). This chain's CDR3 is CSGPGSEKLFF. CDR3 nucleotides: TGCAGTGGACCGGGGAGTGAAAAACTGTTTTTT.

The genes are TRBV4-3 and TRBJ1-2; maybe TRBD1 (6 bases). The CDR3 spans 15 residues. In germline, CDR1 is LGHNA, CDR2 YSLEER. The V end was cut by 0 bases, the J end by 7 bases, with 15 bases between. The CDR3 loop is CASSQDWGAFSGYTF. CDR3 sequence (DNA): TGCGCCAGCAGCCAAGATTGGGGGGCCTTTTCTGGCTACACCTTC.

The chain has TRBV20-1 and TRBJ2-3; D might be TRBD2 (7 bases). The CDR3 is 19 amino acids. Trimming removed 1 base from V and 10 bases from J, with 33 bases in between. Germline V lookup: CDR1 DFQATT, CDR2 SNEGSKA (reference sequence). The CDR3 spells CSARAVSGGGRSSGRAQYF. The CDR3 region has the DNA TGCAGTGCTAGAGCGGTTTCGGGCGGGGGCCGCTCGAGCGGCCGGGCGCAGTATTTT.

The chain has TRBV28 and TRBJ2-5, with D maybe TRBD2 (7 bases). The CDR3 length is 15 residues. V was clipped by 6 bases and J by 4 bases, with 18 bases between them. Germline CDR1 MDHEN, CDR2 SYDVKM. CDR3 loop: CASSQGGAERETQYF. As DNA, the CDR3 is TGTGCCAGCAGCCAAGGGGGGGCAGAACGAGAGACCCAGTACTTC.

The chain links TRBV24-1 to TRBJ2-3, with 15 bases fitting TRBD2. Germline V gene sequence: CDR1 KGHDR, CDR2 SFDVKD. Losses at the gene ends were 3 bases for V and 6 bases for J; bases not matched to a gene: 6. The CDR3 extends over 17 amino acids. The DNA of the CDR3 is TGTGCCACCAGTGATCCTGGACTAGCGGGGGGGTACGATACGCAGTATTTT. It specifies CATSDPGLAGGYDTQYF.

Here the CDR3 reads CASSESVSEQYF. Here the CDR3 DNA reads TGTGCCAGCAGTGAATCAGTTAGCGAGCAGTACTTC. The V and J genes are TRBV2 and TRBJ2-5; D is unclear. The end of the DNA aligns better with TRBJ2-7, so the J call may be wrong. The CDR3 extends over 12 amino acids. Per germline, CDR1 SNHLY and CDR2 FYNNEI.

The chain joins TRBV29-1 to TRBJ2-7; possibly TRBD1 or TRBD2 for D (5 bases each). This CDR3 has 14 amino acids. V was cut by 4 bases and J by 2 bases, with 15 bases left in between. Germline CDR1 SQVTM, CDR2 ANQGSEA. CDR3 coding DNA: TGCAGCGTTGTACGTGGGGGATCTGCCTACGAGCAGTACTTC. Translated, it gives CSVVRGGSAYEQYF.

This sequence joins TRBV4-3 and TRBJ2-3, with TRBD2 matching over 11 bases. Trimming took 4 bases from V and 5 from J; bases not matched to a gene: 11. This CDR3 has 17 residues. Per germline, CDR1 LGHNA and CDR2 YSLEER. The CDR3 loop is CASSPDLTSGVIDTQYF. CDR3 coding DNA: TGCGCCAGCAGCCCAGACCTGACTAGCGGGGTTATAGATACGCAGTATTTT.

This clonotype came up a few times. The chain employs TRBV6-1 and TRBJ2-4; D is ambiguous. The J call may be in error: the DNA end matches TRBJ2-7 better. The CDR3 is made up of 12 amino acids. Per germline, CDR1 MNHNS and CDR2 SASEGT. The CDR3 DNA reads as TGTGCCAGCAATAACAGATTATACGAGCAGTACTTC. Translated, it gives CASNNRLYEQYF.

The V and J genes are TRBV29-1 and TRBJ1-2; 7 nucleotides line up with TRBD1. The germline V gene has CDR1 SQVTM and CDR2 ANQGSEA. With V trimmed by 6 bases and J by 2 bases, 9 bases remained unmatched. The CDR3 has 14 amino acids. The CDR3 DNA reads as TGCAGCGTCAATTTACAGGGGACGAACTATGGCTACACCTTC. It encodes CSVNLQGTNYGYTF.

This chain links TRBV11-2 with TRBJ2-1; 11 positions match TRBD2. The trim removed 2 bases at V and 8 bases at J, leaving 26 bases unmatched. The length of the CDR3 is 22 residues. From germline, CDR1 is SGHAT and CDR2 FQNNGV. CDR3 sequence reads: CASSLSPLGGSGGALKMYEQFF. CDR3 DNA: TGTGCCAGCAGCTTAAGTCCCCTGGGTGGTAGCGGGGGGGCGCTTAAGATGTATGAGCAGTTCTTC. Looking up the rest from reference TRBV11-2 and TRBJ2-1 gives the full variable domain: EAGVAQSPRYKIIEKRQSVAFWCNPISGHATLYWYQQILGQGPKLLIQFQNNGVVDDSQLPKDRFSAERLKGVDSTLKIQPAKLEDSAVYLCASSLSPLGGSGGALKMYEQFFGPGTRLTVL.

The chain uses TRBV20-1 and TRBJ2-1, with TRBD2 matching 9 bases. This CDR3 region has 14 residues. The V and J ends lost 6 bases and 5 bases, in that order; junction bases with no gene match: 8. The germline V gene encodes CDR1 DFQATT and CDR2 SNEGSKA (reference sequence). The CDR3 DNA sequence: TGCAGTGCAAGTACCGGACTAGCGAACAATGAGCAGTTCTTC. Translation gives CSASTGLANNEQFF.

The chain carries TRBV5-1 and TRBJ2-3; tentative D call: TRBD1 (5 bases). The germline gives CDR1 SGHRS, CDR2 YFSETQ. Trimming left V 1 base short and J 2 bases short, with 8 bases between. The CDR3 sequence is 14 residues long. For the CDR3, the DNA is TGCGCCAGCAGCTTGCAGGGCTTCACAGATACGCAGTATTTT. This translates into CASSLQGFTDTQYF. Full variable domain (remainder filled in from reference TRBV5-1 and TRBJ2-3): KAGVTQTPRYLIKTRGQQVTLSCSPISGHRSVSWYQQTPGQGLQFLFEYFSETQRNKGNFPGRFSGRQFSNSRSEMNVSTLELGDSALYLCASSLQGFTDTQYFGPGTRLTVL.

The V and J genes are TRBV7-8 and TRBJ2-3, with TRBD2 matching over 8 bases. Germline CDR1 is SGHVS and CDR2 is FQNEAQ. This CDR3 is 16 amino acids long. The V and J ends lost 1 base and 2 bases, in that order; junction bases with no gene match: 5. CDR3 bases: TGTGCCAGCAGCTTAGATACGGGGGGGCTCACAGATACGCAGTATTTT. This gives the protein CASSLDTGGLTDTQYF.

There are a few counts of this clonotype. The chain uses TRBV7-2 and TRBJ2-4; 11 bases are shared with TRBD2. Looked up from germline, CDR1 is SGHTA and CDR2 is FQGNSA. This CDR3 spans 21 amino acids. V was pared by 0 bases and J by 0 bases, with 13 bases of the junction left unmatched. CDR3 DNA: TGTGCCAGCAGCTTAGCGGCGGCGCCTAGCGGGGGGTTCGGAGCCAAAAACATTCAGTACTTC. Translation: CASSLAAAPSGGFGAKNIQYF.

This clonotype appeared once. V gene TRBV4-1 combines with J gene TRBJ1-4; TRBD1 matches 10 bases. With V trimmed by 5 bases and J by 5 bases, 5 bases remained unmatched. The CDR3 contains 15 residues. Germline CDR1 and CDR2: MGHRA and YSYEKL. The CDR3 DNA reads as TGCGCCAGCAGCGGCCAGGACAGGGGGAATGAAAAACTGTTTTTT. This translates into CASSGQDRGNEKLFF.

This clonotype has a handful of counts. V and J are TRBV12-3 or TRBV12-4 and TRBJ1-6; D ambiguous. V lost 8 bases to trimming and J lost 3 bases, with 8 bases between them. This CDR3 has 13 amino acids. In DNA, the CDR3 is TGTGCCAGCGCGGAGGGCTATAATTCACCCCTCCACTTT. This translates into CASAEGYNSPLHF.

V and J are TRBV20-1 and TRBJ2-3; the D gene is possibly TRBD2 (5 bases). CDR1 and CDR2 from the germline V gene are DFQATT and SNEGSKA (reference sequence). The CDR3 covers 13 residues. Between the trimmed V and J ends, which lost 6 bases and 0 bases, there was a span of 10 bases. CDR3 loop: CSAARGSTDTQYF. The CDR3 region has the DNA TGCAGTGCCGCCCGGGGTAGCACAGATACGCAGTATTTT.

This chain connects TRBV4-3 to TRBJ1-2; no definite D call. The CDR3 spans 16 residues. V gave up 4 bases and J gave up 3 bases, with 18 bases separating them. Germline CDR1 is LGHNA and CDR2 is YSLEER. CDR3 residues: CASSRWTDPEDYGYTF. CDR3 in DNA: TGCGCCAGCAGCCGATGGACGGACCCTGAGGACTATGGCTACACCTTC.

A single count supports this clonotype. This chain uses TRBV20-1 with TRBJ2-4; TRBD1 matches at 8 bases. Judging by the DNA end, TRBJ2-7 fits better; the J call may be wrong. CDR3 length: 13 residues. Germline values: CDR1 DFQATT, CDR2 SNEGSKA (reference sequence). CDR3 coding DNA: TGCAGTGCTAGAGAGGACAGGGTGAGCGAGCAGTACTTC. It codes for CSAREDRVSEQYF.

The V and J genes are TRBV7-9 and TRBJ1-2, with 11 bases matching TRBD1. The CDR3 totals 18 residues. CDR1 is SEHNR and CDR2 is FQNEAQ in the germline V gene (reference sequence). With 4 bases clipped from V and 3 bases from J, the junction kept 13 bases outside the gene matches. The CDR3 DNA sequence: TGTGCCAGCAGCTCCGCCTGGTTGGGACAGGGGGGGGACTATGGCTACACCTTC. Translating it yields CASSSAWLGQGGDYGYTF.

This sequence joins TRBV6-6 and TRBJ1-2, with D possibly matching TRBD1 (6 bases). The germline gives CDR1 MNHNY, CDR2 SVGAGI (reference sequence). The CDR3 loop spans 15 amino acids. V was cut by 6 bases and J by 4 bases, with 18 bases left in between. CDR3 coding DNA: TGTGCCAGCAGGGATCCGGGACACGAACTCTATGGCTACACCTTC. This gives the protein CASRDPGHELYGYTF.

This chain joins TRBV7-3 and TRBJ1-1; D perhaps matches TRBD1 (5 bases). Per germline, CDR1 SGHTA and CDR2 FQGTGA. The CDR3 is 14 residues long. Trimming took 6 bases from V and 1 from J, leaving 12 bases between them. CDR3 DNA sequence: TGTGCCAGCAGTCTAAACACAGGGAACACTGAAGCTTTCTTT. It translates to CASSLNTGNTEAFF.

The DNA of the CDR3 is TGTGCCAGCAGCTTAGTGGGGCGGATGCAAGAGACCCAGTACTTC. This encodes CASSLVGRMQETQYF. The chain employs TRBV7-2 and TRBJ2-5; a possible D gene is TRBD1 (5 bases). Trimming removed 1 base from V and 2 bases from J, with 11 bases in between. This CDR3 spans 15 amino acids. Germline CDR1 reads SGHTA; CDR2 reads FQGNSA.

For the CDR3, the DNA is TGCAGCGCTCGACAGGGACCCAAAAACAATCAGTACTTC. Its translation is CSARQGPKNNQYF. The chain is built from TRBV29-1 and TRBJ2-7; 7 nucleotides line up with TRBD1. The CDR3 contains 13 residues. After removal of 7 bases from V and 10 bases from J, the junction contained 16 bases not matched to a gene. Germline lookup yields CDR1 SQVTM and CDR2 ANQGSEA.

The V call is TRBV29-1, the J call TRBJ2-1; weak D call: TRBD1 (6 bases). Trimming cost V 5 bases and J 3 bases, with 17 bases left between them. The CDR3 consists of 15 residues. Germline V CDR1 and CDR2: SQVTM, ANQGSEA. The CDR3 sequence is CSVKIGGDYYNEQFF. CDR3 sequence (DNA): TGCAGCGTTAAAATAGGGGGTGATTACTACAATGAGCAGTTCTTC.

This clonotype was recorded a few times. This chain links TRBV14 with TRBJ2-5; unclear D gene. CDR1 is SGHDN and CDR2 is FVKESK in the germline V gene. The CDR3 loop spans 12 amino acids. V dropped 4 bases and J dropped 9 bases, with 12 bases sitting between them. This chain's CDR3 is CASSPRQRPQYF. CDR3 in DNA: TGTGCCAGCAGCCCGCGGCAGAGACCCCAGTACTTC.

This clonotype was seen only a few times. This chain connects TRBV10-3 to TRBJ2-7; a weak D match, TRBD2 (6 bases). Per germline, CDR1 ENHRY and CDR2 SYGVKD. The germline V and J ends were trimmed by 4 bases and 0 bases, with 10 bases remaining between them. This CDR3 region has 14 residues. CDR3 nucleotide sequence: TGTGCCATCAGTGGGGCGGGGTCCTCCTACGAGCAGTACTTC. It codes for CAISGAGSSYEQYF.

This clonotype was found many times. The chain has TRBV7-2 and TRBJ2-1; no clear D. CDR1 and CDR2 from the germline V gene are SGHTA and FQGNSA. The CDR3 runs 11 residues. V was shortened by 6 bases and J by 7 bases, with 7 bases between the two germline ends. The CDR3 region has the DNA TGTGCCAGCAGTTTTTTTAATGAGCAGTTCTTC. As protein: CASSFFNEQFF.